One and the same sample provided the 11 T cell receptor beta chains below, sequenced in a study of CD8+CD57+ T cells in acquired aplastic anemia. Patients included in sequencing had previously demonstrated CD8+CD57+ cell expansion by flow cytometry. Genomic DNA, the template, was used for profiling of the TCR beta VDJ and CDR3. In TCRdb, the reads were re-called with MiXCR into one record per CDR3 protein. The sample consists of about 180,000 distinct CDR3 sequences, around 50% of them appearing once. Sequencing input: sorted CD4+, CD8+, or CD8+CD57+ T cells (not recorded which) from PBMCs. The receptor source for this set is a human donor with aplastic anemia.

This rearrangement joins TRBV10-3 to TRBJ2-7, with 8 bases fitting TRBD2. The ends lost 3 bases at V and 6 bases at J; junction bases unmatched: 4. Germline CDR1 and CDR2: ENHRY and SYGVKD. The CDR3 runs to 13 residues. The CDR3 here is CAISDRAGGEQYF. CDR3 DNA: TGTGCCATCAGTGATAGGGCGGGAGGCGAGCAGTACTTC.

This chain uses TRBV27 with TRBJ1-5; no firm D call. Germline loops: CDR1 MNHEY, CDR2 SMNVEV (reference sequence). The CDR3 contains 14 residues. V lost 2 bases and J lost 3, with 8 bases in between. This CDR3 is CASSLAAANQPQHF. CDR3 DNA sequence: TGTGCCAGCAGTTTAGCCGCGGCCAATCAGCCCCAGCATTTT.

V usage is TRBV20-1 and J usage is TRBJ2-5; D is undetermined. This CDR3 is 12 amino acids long. The germline CDR1 and CDR2 sequences are DFQATT and SNEGSKA (reference sequence). Trimming stripped 6 bases from V and 3 bases from J, with 11 bases between. In DNA form, the CDR3 reads TGCAGTGCCGACCCCCATGAAGAGACCCAGTACTTC. It encodes CSADPHEETQYF.

V is TRBV12-3 or TRBV12-4 and J is TRBJ2-7, with unresolved D. V lost 3 bases and J 6 bases, leaving 6 bases between the germline ends. This CDR3 is 11 amino acids long. CDR3 in DNA: TGTGCCAGCAGTTTCCGGGCCGAGCAGTACTTC. It encodes CASSFRAEQYF.

This clonotype was counted at least ten times. V usage is TRBV6-1 and J usage is TRBJ2-1, with no clear D. This CDR3 is built from 13 residues. Germline V gene lookup returns CDR1 MNHNS and CDR2 SASEGT. V was trimmed by 6 bases and J by 8 bases, leaving 14 bases between them. In DNA, the CDR3 is TGTGCCAGCAGCCGCACCTCTGGGGATGAGCAGTTCTTC. Protein: CASSRTSGDEQFF.

CDR3: CSGSALAGYSYEQYF. CDR3 nucleotides: TGCAGTGGTTCCGCGCTCGCGGGGTACTCCTACGAGCAGTACTTC. The V and J genes are TRBV20-1 and TRBJ2-7; a weak D match, TRBD2 (6 bases). Trimming took 7 bases from V and 0 from J, leaving 19 bases between them. There are 15 residues in the CDR3. Germline V gene lookup returns CDR1 DFQATT and CDR2 SNEGSKA (reference sequence).

Regarding this clonotype: A much larger clone differs from this one at a single base, so this may be a read error. The CDR3 loop is CASSSHLGTSYGCTF. In nucleotides, the CDR3 is TGTGCCAGCAGCTCGCACCTCGGGACCTCCTATGGCTGCACCTTC. This chain links TRBV7-9 with TRBJ1-2, with D possibly being TRBD1 (5 bases). Germline V lookup: CDR1 SEHNR, CDR2 FQNEAQ (reference sequence). CDR3 length: 15 amino acids.

CDR3 bases: TGTGCCAGCTCTCCTACCTCTACAGGGTACGTCTACACCTTC. Translated: CASSPTSTGYVYTF. The chain couples TRBV18 to TRBJ1-2, with a weak D call TRBD1 (6 bases). Germline V lookup: CDR1 KGHSH, CDR2 LQKENI. The V and J ends lost 6 bases and 10 bases respectively, with 21 bases between them. The CDR3 sequence is 14 residues long.

This clonotype was counted many times. The chain has TRBV10-3 and TRBJ2-5, with 9 bases that match TRBD2. The CDR3 consists of 13 residues. Germline V gene sequence: CDR1 ENHRY, CDR2 SYGVKD. V lost 11 bases and J lost 0; bases outside the gene matches: 4. The CDR3 region has the DNA TGTGCCTCCCAGCGGGGGGACCAAGAGACCCAGTACTTC. This encodes CASQRGDQETQYF.

The chain uses TRBV29-1 and TRBJ2-7; TRBD1 is a possible D gene (6 bases). Looked up from germline, CDR1 is SQVTM and CDR2 is ANQGSEA. V gave up 8 bases and J gave up 6 bases, with 17 bases separating them. The CDR3 covers 12 residues. The CDR3 loop is CSLETGWVEQYF. The CDR3 DNA is TGCAGCTTGGAAACAGGGTGGGTCGAGCAGTACTTC.

This clonotype was found many times. This sequence joins TRBV24-1 and TRBJ2-1; no clear D. Germline CDR1 and CDR2: KGHDR and SFDVKD. Trimming removed 7 bases at V and 0 bases at J, with 9 bases between. The CDR3 sequence is 14 residues long. For the CDR3, the DNA is TGTGCCACCAGGGGAAAGCCCTCCTACAATGAGCAGTTCTTC. Its protein is CATRGKPSYNEQFF.